This TCR beta chain was documented in a study of cytomegalovirus exposure and HLA in healthy donors. Study-level points and caveats: A later analysis linked a missense variant in DCLRE1C to the trimming of TCR beta V and J genes. Later work found that TCR association rates differed between HLA loci; DRB1 had the most and HLA-C the fewest.

V was shortened by 5 bases and J by 0 bases, with 5 bases between the two germline ends. The CDR3 runs to 13 residues. Germline V gives CDR1 LNHDA, CDR2 SQIVND (reference sequence). For this clone: Its specificity is not known.

The PCR was carried out with 60 Vbeta primers and 13 Jbeta primers. Clones were read by immunoSEQ multiplex PCR, and TCRdb kept only the in-frame ones, dropping some. In the table there are 65,000 to 75,000 clones, about two thirds of which are singletons. The clonotype comes from a man aged 35 to 55 in good health and CMV-seropositive. Sequencing was done on a sample of PBMCs. The chain couples TRBV19 to TRBJ1-5; D unclear. CDR3 residues: CASSYNSNQPQHF. CDR3 DNA sequence: TGTGCCAGTAGTTATAATAGCAATCAGCCCCAGCATTTT.